This entry lists 17 T cell receptor beta chains sequenced from one sample in a study of blood T cell repertoires in COVID-19 (dated by TCRdb to the early 2020s). To prepare the library, the immunoSEQ multiplex PCR assay was applied. TCRdb obtained this table from immuneACCESS and retained in-frame rearrangements with V and J assigned. These tables miss some clones; where compared with another copy, unresolved V genes account for less than half of the shortfall, and the remainder is unexplained. The sample table holds 55,000 to 90,000 clones, of which around 90% were seen once. The ten largest account for around 1.3% of the sample. The source material was peripheral blood. These receptors were taken from a human donor in a cohort sampled during active COVID-19.

The V gene is TRBV3-1 (or the pseudogene TRBV3-2), the J gene TRBJ2-7; 12 nucleotides match TRBD2. The germline gives CDR1 LGHDT, CDR2 YNNKEL (reference sequence). The CDR3 sequence is 15 residues long. V lost 4 bases and J lost 2; bases outside the gene matches: 3. CDR3 loop: CASSPSGRAAYEQYF. The CDR3 coding sequence is TGTGCCAGCAGCCCTAGCGGGAGGGCCGCCTACGAGCAGTACTTC.

V gene TRBV27 combines with J gene TRBJ1-6; possibly TRBD1 for D (5 bases). Germline V CDR1 and CDR2: MNHEY, SMNVEV (reference sequence). V lost 3 bases to trimming and J lost 2 bases, with 11 bases between them. CDR3 size: 16 residues. CDR3 DNA: TGTGCCAGCAGTTTTTCAGTGACAGCCTATAATTCACCCCTCCACTTT. Its protein is CASSFSVTAYNSPLHF.

The chain couples TRBV19 to TRBJ2-3; D unresolved. The CDR3 length is 14 residues. Germline V CDR1 and CDR2: LNHDA, SQIVND (reference sequence). V gave up 5 bases and J gave up 3 bases, with 12 bases separating them. The CDR3 spells CASSLPAGTDTQYF. The DNA of the CDR3 is TGTGCCAGTAGTCTGCCCGCCGGTACAGATACGCAGTATTTT.

The chain combines TRBV6-6 with TRBJ1-5, with 7 bases fitting TRBD1. Germline V gives CDR1 MNHNY, CDR2 SVGAGI (reference sequence). With 8 bases clipped from V and 3 bases from J, the junction kept 10 bases outside the gene matches. The CDR3 has 15 residues. CDR3: CASDGGGYTNQPQHF. DNA of the CDR3: TGTGCCAGCGACGGAGGGGGCTATACCAATCAGCCCCAGCATTTT.

The chain combines TRBV5-6 with TRBJ2-5; 11 positions match TRBD2. Per germline, CDR1 SGHDT and CDR2 YYEEEE. V shed 2 bases and J 1 base; nucleotides not matched to a gene: 4. CDR3 size: 16 residues. The CDR3 region is CASSLSGTSGQETQYF. DNA for the CDR3: TGTGCCAGCAGCTTATCCGGGACTAGCGGCCAAGAGACCCAGTACTTC.

The CDR3 DNA reads as TGCGCCAGCAGTGTGACTATGGGGAACATTCAGTACTTC. It translates to CASSVTMGNIQYF. This chain connects TRBV10-1 to TRBJ2-4; a possible D gene is TRBD2 (5 bases). The germline gives CDR1 WNHNN, CDR2 SYGVQD (reference sequence). Trimming cost V 4 bases and J 7 bases, with 11 bases left between them. CDR3 length: 13 residues.

The chain is built from TRBV2 and TRBJ1-4, with 9 bases fitting TRBD1. This CDR3 region has 15 residues. Trimming removed 6 bases from V and 8 bases from J; junction bases left unmatched: 10. Germline V gene data show CDR1 as SNHLY and CDR2 as FYNNEI. The CDR3 here is CASRIQGALVEKLFF. Here the CDR3 DNA reads TGTGCCAGCAGAATACAGGGGGCGTTGGTGGAAAAACTGTTTTTT.

This clone has a handful of counts. The chain uses TRBV28 and TRBJ2-1; 8 positions match TRBD2. V shed 1 base and J 5 bases; nucleotides not matched to a gene: 4. The CDR3 runs 15 residues. Per germline, CDR1 MDHEN and CDR2 SYDVKM. The CDR3 bases are TGTGCCAGCAGTTTATCGGCGGGAGGAAACAATGAGCAGTTCTTC. It yields the protein CASSLSAGGNNEQFF.

The V call is TRBV7-2, the J call TRBJ2-1; 9 bases are a match to TRBD2. Germline V lookup: CDR1 SGHTA, CDR2 FQGNSA. Unmatched junction bases numbered 12, after V lost 2 bases and J lost 7 bases. This CDR3 region has 17 residues. The CDR3 protein is CASSLQAPLAGRNEQFF. CDR3 coding DNA: TGTGCCAGCAGCTTACAGGCACCCCTAGCGGGGAGAAATGAGCAGTTCTTC.

The chain has TRBV7-9 and TRBJ2-1; 8 positions match TRBD2. The CDR3 loop spans 19 amino acids. Germline CDR1 SEHNR, CDR2 FQNEAQ (reference sequence). J gave up 6 bases and V 4 bases, and 20 bases lay outside the gene matches. The CDR3 reads CASSSLMASGREAFNEQFF. CDR3 nucleotide sequence: TGTGCCAGCAGCTCCCTAATGGCCAGCGGGAGAGAGGCGTTCAATGAGCAGTTCTTC.

This rearrangement joins TRBV2 to TRBJ1-4, with 7 nucleotides matching TRBD1. Looked up from germline, CDR1 is SNHLY and CDR2 is FYNNEI. There are 14 residues in the CDR3. With 6 bases clipped from V and 5 bases from J, the junction kept 6 bases outside the gene matches. CDR3 bases: TGTGCCAGCAGACCGGGACAGTTAAATGAAAAACTGTTTTTT. This gives the protein CASRPGQLNEKLFF.

V and J are TRBV30 and TRBJ1-2; 9 bases are shared with TRBD1. CDR1 GTSNPN and CDR2 SVGIG come from the germline V gene (reference sequence). The CDR3 is 14 amino acids. After removal of 0 bases from V and 8 bases from J, the junction contained 7 bases not matched to a gene. The CDR3 bases are TGTGCCTGGAGTGTACGGAACAGGGGGCAAGGCTACACCTTC. Protein: CAWSVRNRGQGYTF. Full variable domain (rest looked up from reference TRBV30 and TRBJ1-2): SQTIHQWPATLVQPVGSPLSLECTVEGTSNPNLYWYRQAAGRGLQLLFYSVGIGQISSEVPQNLSASRPQDRQFILSSKKLLLSDSGFYLCAWSVRNRGQGYTFGSGTRLTVV.

The rearrangement uses TRBV30 and TRBJ1-1, with 9 bases lining up with TRBD1. Trimming removed 3 bases from V and 2 bases from J; junction bases left unmatched: 4. CDR1 and CDR2 from the germline V gene are GTSNPN and SVGIG (reference sequence). CDR3 size: 14 residues. CDR3 loop: CAWRRGQGNTEAFF. DNA for the CDR3: TGTGCCTGGAGGAGGGGACAGGGTAACACTGAAGCTTTCTTT.

This sequence joins TRBV9 and TRBJ1-2; D possibly corresponds to TRBD1 (6 bases). V lost 4 bases to trimming and J lost 4 bases, with 14 bases between them. This CDR3 has 14 residues. Germline-derived CDR1 and CDR2 are SGDLS and YYNGEE. CDR3: CASSPRTVRYGYTF. CDR3 sequence (DNA): TGTGCCAGCAGCCCCCGGACAGTTCGCTATGGCTACACCTTC.

This clone has just one count. The rearrangement uses TRBV19 and TRBJ1-5, with a weak D call TRBD1 (5 bases). The germline V gene encodes CDR1 LNHDA and CDR2 SQIVND (reference sequence). CDR3 length: 15 amino acids. V was clipped by 4 bases and J by 8 bases, with 18 bases between them. The CDR3 loop reads CASSNSRAPQKPQHF. The CDR3 DNA follows: TGTGCCAGTAGTAACTCCAGGGCACCTCAGAAGCCCCAGCATTTT.

V is TRBV28 and J is TRBJ1-4; a possible D gene is TRBD1 (6 bases). The V end lost 6 bases, the J end lost 10 bases, and 15 bases lay between the germline ends. Germline V gene data show CDR1 as MDHEN and CDR2 as SYDVKM. CDR3 size: 13 residues. CDR3 sequence (DNA): TGTGCCAGCAGCTCGGACAGATTCCGAAAACTGTTTTTT. It is translated as CASSSDRFRKLFF.

The chain recombines TRBV11-2 with TRBJ2-1, with D possibly being TRBD1 (5 bases). The germline V gene has CDR1 SGHAT and CDR2 FQNNGV. The CDR3 contains 14 residues. With 5 bases removed from V and 7 bases from J, the gap between germline ends came to 15 bases. Written as DNA, the CDR3 is TGTGCCAGCAGCCCGGAAGGGGCTATTAATGAGCAGTTCTTC. Translating gives CASSPEGAINEQFF.